What follows are 32 T cell receptor beta chains derived from one specimen sequenced in a study of post-analysis software for immune sequencing data. Study results and limitations: About 5 TRBV segments (TRBV5-6, TRBV5-1 and TRBV20-1 among them) occurred more frequently in patients than in controls.

Their recognized antigens are unknown. Every TCR beta cDNA library bore unique molecular identifiers. Via MiXCR, TCRdb re-called the PCR reads, giving one row per CDR3 protein. This sample has around 770,000 distinct CDR3 sequences, with around 45% found just once. The sequencing input was blood. These TCRs come from a girl under 18 with multiple sclerosis.

This clonotype was observed a handful of times. J is TRBJ1-5 and V is TRBV6-5; 10 positions match TRBD1. Germline values: CDR1 MNHEY, CDR2 SVGAGI. This CDR3 has 15 residues. J gave up 7 bases and V 2 bases, and 5 bases lay outside the gene matches. CDR3: CASSYTWTGGQPQHF. The CDR3 region has the DNA TGTGCCAGCAGTTACACTTGGACAGGGGGGCAGCCCCAGCATTTT.

The chain joins TRBV5-1 to TRBJ2-1; 13 bases are a match to TRBD2. Germline-derived CDR1 and CDR2 are SGHRS and YFSETQ. CDR3 length: 15 amino acids. V shed 5 bases and J 6 bases; nucleotides not matched to a gene: 5. This chain's CDR3 is CASRLLAGGSNEQFF. The CDR3 region has the DNA TGCGCCAGCAGGTTACTAGCGGGAGGGTCCAATGAGCAGTTCTTC.

The chain has TRBV2 and TRBJ2-5, with 9 bases aligning to TRBD1. Trimming removed 9 bases from V and 5 bases from J; junction bases left unmatched: 1. In germline, CDR1 is SNHLY, CDR2 FYNNEI. The CDR3 consists of 11 residues. CDR3 sequence reads: CARGTGETQYF. CDR3 nucleotides: TGTGCCAGAGGGACAGGGGAGACCCAGTACTTC.

This rearrangement joins TRBV27 to TRBJ2-7, with 8 bases aligning to TRBD2. The CDR3 contains 14 residues. Losses at the gene ends were 4 bases for V and 5 bases for J; bases not matched to a gene: 7. CDR1 MNHEY and CDR2 SMNVEV come from the germline V gene (reference sequence). CDR3 residues: CASSSAGGYHEQYF. CDR3 in DNA: TGTGCCAGCAGTTCGGCGGGGGGATACCACGAGCAGTACTTC.

The chain couples TRBV5-5 to TRBJ2-3, with 7 bases that match TRBD1. CDR1 is SGHKS, CDR2 YYEKEE, per germline (reference sequence). The CDR3 sequence is 15 residues long. Trimming removed 0 bases from V and 2 bases from J; junction bases left unmatched: 3. DNA of the CDR3: TGTGCCAGCAGCTTGGCAAGGGGGCCCACAGATACGCAGTATTTT. It specifies CASSLARGPTDTQYF.

The chain is built from TRBV5-1 and TRBJ2-1; 9 nucleotides agree with TRBD1. Per germline, CDR1 SGHRS and CDR2 YFSETQ. CDR3 size: 16 residues. The V segment lost 5 bases and the J segment 7 bases; nucleotides outside the gene matches: 13. The DNA for the CDR3 is TGCGCCAGCAGTGAGAGCTCGGGACAGGGAGGGAATGAGCAGTTCTTC. This codes for CASSESSGQGGNEQFF.

This clonotype was observed a handful of times. This chain joins TRBV4-1 and TRBJ2-5, with 8 bases matching TRBD2. The junction had 2 bases not matched to a gene; V was cut back by 2 bases and J by 3 bases. This CDR3 is built from 14 residues. Germline loops: CDR1 MGHRA, CDR2 YSYEKL. CDR3 sequence (DNA): TGCGCCAGCAGCCAAACGGGGGGGGAAGAGACCCAGTACTTC. This encodes CASSQTGGEETQYF.

In its sample, this clonotype was seen once. This chain links TRBV27 with TRBJ2-1; D uncertain. Per germline, CDR1 MNHEY and CDR2 SMNVEV (reference sequence). The CDR3 consists of 15 residues. With 1 base removed from V and 0 bases from J, the gap between germline ends came to 7 bases. The CDR3 sequence is CASSLYPSSYNEQFF. The CDR3 nucleotides read TGTGCCAGCAGTTTATACCCGAGCTCCTACAATGAGCAGTTCTTC.

This clonotype was observed a handful of times. The chain uses TRBV10-3 and TRBJ2-7, with 13 bases identical to TRBD2. Germline V gives CDR1 ENHRY, CDR2 SYGVKD. V gave up 4 bases and J gave up 0 bases; unmatched junction bases: 6. This CDR3 region has 17 residues. CDR3 DNA sequence: TGTGCCATCAGTGGGACTAGCGGGAGTGATAACTCCTACGAGCAGTACTTC. Translated, it gives CAISGTSGSDNSYEQYF.

The CDR3 region has the DNA TGTGCCAGCAGTTACTCGACGGCTAGCGGGGACCAAGAGACCCAGTACTTC. Protein sequence: CASSYSTASGDQETQYF. The V gene is TRBV6-5, the J gene TRBJ2-5; 9 bases agree with TRBD2. Trimming took 0 bases from V and 0 from J; bases not matched to a gene: 5. The CDR3 extends over 17 amino acids. CDR1 and CDR2 (germline): MNHEY, SVGAGI.

The chain is built from TRBV12-3 or TRBV12-4 and TRBJ1-2; no clear D. The CDR3 spans 12 residues. The V and J ends lost 5 bases and 7 bases respectively, with 11 bases between them. The CDR3 spells CASSNGVFGYTF. As DNA, the CDR3 is TGTGCCAGCAGTAATGGGGTCTTTGGCTACACCTTC.

The rearrangement joins TRBV7-2 to TRBJ2-7; D is possibly TRBD1 (6 bases). Germline V gene sequence: CDR1 SGHTA, CDR2 FQGNSA. CDR3 length: 17 amino acids. V lost 5 bases, J lost 0 bases, and 20 bases lay in between. This chain's CDR3 is CASSLTGSLLPSYEQYF. As DNA, the CDR3 is TGTGCCAGCAGCCTCACAGGGAGCTTATTACCCTCCTACGAGCAGTACTTC.

The rearrangement joins TRBV12-3 or TRBV12-4 to TRBJ1-1; D is perhaps TRBD1 (6 bases). Trimming cost V 3 bases and J 3 bases, with 11 bases left between them. The CDR3 loop spans 14 amino acids. CDR3 sequence reads: CASSFGTRDTEAFF. Written as DNA, the CDR3 is TGTGCCAGCAGTTTCGGGACAAGAGACACTGAAGCTTTCTTT.

This clonotype was observed a few times. The chain recombines TRBV20-1 with TRBJ1-2; tentative D call: TRBD1 (5 bases). The germline V gene has CDR1 DFQATT and CDR2 SNEGSKA (reference sequence). The CDR3 length is 13 residues. V was trimmed by 3 bases and J by 2 bases, leaving 10 bases between them. CDR3 region: CSAREWDNYGYTF. The CDR3 region has the DNA TGCAGTGCTAGGGAATGGGACAACTATGGCTACACCTTC.

This clonotype was seen more than once but under ten times. The gene calls are TRBV6-5 and TRBJ1-2; D possibly corresponds to TRBD1 (5 bases). The CDR3 is 14 amino acids. Trimming left V 3 bases short and J 7 bases short, with 15 bases between. CDR1 MNHEY and CDR2 SVGAGI come from the germline V gene. In DNA, the CDR3 is TGTGCCAGCAGTTATGGCCAGGGTACTTCTGGCTACACCTTC. Translated: CASSYGQGTSGYTF.

The chain recombines TRBV3-1 with TRBJ1-2; tentative D call: TRBD1 (5 bases). The CDR3 loop spans 16 amino acids. Germline loops: CDR1 LGHDT, CDR2 YNNKEL (reference sequence). V lost 1 base to trimming and J lost 3 bases, with 15 bases between them. Written as DNA, the CDR3 is TGTGCCAGCAGCCAAGGGGGAGGCGGGACCTACTATGGCTACACCTTC. This translates into CASSQGGGGTYYGYTF.

This clonotype was detected a few times. The V and J genes are TRBV27 and TRBJ1-2; 10 positions agree with TRBD1. Unmatched junction bases numbered 10, after V lost 8 bases and J lost 4 bases. The CDR3 consists of 15 residues. CDR1 MNHEY and CDR2 SMNVEV come from the germline V gene (reference sequence). Written as DNA, the CDR3 is TGTGCCAGCGGCCCGGGACAGGGGATGCCCTATGGCTACACCTTC. Protein: CASGPGQGMPYGYTF.

The rearrangement links TRBV29-1 to TRBJ2-3; D possibly corresponds to TRBD1 (5 bases). Trimming shortened V by 3 bases and J by 0 bases, and 22 bases separated the two germline ends. The V gene's germline CDR1 is SQVTM and CDR2 ANQGSEA. The CDR3 totals 18 residues. CDR3 DNA: TGCAGCGTTGATAGGCAGGGTATCTCCGACACTAGCACAGATACGCAGTATTTT. This sequence encodes CSVDRQGISDTSTDTQYF.

Ten or more counts support this clonotype. The CDR3: CASSEEGLGGHNEQFF. The CDR3 region has the DNA TGTGCCAGCAGTGAAGAGGGACTAGGGGGGCACAATGAGCAGTTCTTC. The chain joins TRBV2 to TRBJ2-1, with 8 bases that match TRBD2. The CDR3 spans 16 residues. The ends lost 1 base at V and 5 bases at J; junction bases unmatched: 7. Per germline, CDR1 SNHLY and CDR2 FYNNEI.

This clonotype appeared once. This rearrangement joins TRBV25-1 to TRBJ2-7; D is possibly TRBD1 or TRBD2 (5 bases each). The CDR3 runs 14 residues. Germline V gene lookup returns CDR1 MGHDK and CDR2 SYGVNS. The ends were cut back, 1 base at V and 5 bases at J, with 12 bases in the middle. CDR3 region: CASSEWGRVHEQYF. The DNA of the CDR3 is TGTGCCAGCAGTGAATGGGGACGGGTTCACGAGCAGTACTTC.

The sample holds a few counts of this clonotype. This chain links TRBV24-1 with TRBJ1-5; weak D call: TRBD1 (5 bases). This CDR3 contains 17 residues. Germline CDR1 KGHDR, CDR2 SFDVKD. Trimming shortened V by 2 bases and J by 6 bases, and 19 bases separated the two germline ends. The CDR3, as DNA: TGTGCCACCAGTGATTCGGGCCGGGGGTTTGGTATTCAGCCCCAGCATTTT. Its translation: CATSDSGRGFGIQPQHF.

This clonotype was counted a few times. The chain is built from TRBV6-4 and TRBJ2-7; TRBD1 might be the D (6 bases). The CDR3 has 11 amino acids. CDR1 and CDR2 from the germline V gene are MRHNA and SNTAGT. The CDR3 spells CEVGGQCEQYF. The CDR3 nucleotides read TGTGAAGTTGGGGGCCAGTGCGAGCAGTACTTC.

This clonotype was observed a handful of times. V usage is TRBV18 and J usage is TRBJ2-1; maybe TRBD2 (5 bases). V was shortened by 1 base and J by 9 bases, with 16 bases between the two germline ends. CDR1 KGHSH and CDR2 LQKENI come from the germline V gene. This CDR3 is 15 amino acids long. The DNA for the CDR3 is TGTGCCAGCTCACCACAGGGAGCTCGCATGGGTGAGCAGTTCTTC. Protein sequence: CASSPQGARMGEQFF. The full variable domain, in which reference TRBV18 and TRBJ2-1 provide the parts outside the CDR3, is NAGVMQNPRHLVRRRGQEARLRCSPMKGHSHVYWYRQLPEEGLKFMVYLQKENIIDESGMPKERFSAEFPKEGPSILRIQQVVRGDSAAYFCASSPQGARMGEQFFGPGTRLTVL.

The chain uses TRBV28 and TRBJ2-1; 7 nucleotides agree with TRBD2. CDR3 size: 12 residues. CDR1 and CDR2 from the germline V gene are MDHEN and SYDVKM. The CDR3 region has the DNA TGTGTGGTGGAGCGGGATAACAATGAGCAGTTCTTC. Translating gives CVVERDNNEQFF.

The chain has TRBV7-9 and TRBJ2-1; D gene uncertain. V shed 5 bases and J shed 1 base, with 18 bases lying between them. Germline V gene sequence: CDR1 SEHNR, CDR2 FQNEAQ (reference sequence). This CDR3 region has 17 residues. For the CDR3, the DNA is TGTGCCAGCAGCGTCACCCCGACTCTGCTTTCCTACAATGAGCAGTTCTTC. This translates into CASSVTPTLLSYNEQFF.

The chain has TRBV24-1 and TRBJ2-7; 7 bases line up with TRBD1. This CDR3 is built from 13 residues. In germline, CDR1 is KGHDR, CDR2 SFDVKD. V dropped 8 bases and J dropped 0; count of bases not matched to a gene: 3. Here the CDR3 reads CATMGQSSYEQYF. CDR3 nucleotides: TGTGCCACCATGGGACAGAGCTCCTACGAGCAGTACTTC.

The genes are TRBV4-3 and TRBJ2-3; D is ambiguous. CDR3 length equals 16 residues. V lost 0 bases to trimming and J lost 2 bases, with 12 bases between them. Germline assignment: CDR1 LGHNA and CDR2 YSLEER. The CDR3 reads CASSQDLSGHTDTQYF. The DNA for the CDR3 is TGCGCCAGCAGCCAAGACCTCAGTGGGCACACAGATACGCAGTATTTT.

This clonotype showed up just a few times. The V gene is TRBV6-5, the J gene TRBJ2-1; 7 bases match TRBD2. Looked up from germline, CDR1 is MNHEY and CDR2 is SVGAGI. After removal of 2 bases from V and 2 bases from J, the junction contained 6 bases not matched to a gene. This CDR3 is built from 16 residues. Here the CDR3 reads CASSYIREVPYNEQFF. As DNA, the CDR3 is TGTGCCAGCAGTTACATTCGGGAGGTACCCTACAATGAGCAGTTCTTC.

This clonotype was seen more than once but under ten times. V gene TRBV5-1 combines with J gene TRBJ2-1; 10 nucleotides match TRBD2. This CDR3 spans 13 amino acids. Per germline, CDR1 SGHRS and CDR2 YFSETQ. V trimming: 0 bases; J trimming: 15 bases; junction bases outside the gene matches: 6. The CDR3 sequence: CASSLVGSGRTFF. CDR3 in DNA: TGCGCCAGCAGCTTGGTTGGTAGCGGGAGGACGTTCTTC.

V usage is TRBV12-3 or TRBV12-4 and J usage is TRBJ1-2; the match to TRBD1 covers 12 bases. There are 17 residues in the CDR3. V gave up 6 bases and J gave up 7 bases; unmatched junction bases: 15. The CDR3 loop is CASSPLTGTGGKRGYTF. In nucleotides, the CDR3 is TGTGCCAGCAGCCCTTTAACCGGGACAGGGGGCAAACGTGGCTACACCTTC.

This clonotype was picked up a small number of times. The J gene is TRBJ1-5, the V gene TRBV27, with D unresolved. CDR3 length equals 13 residues. Germline CDR1 MNHEY, CDR2 SMNVEV (reference sequence). V was cut by 3 bases and J by 4 bases, with 7 bases left in between. Here the CDR3 DNA reads TGTGCCAGCAGTTTCATCGGGAATCAGCCCCAGCATTTT. Protein: CASSFIGNQPQHF.

This clonotype was counted between two and nine times. CDR3 in DNA: TGCAGTGCTAGATTAGGGATGGCTAGCGGAAGCACAGATACGCAGTATTTT. Translated: CSARLGMASGSTDTQYF. V and J are TRBV20-1 and TRBJ2-3; 7 nucleotides align to TRBD2. The CDR3 loop spans 17 amino acids. CDR1 is DFQATT, CDR2 SNEGSKA, per germline (reference sequence). J gave up 0 bases and V 2 bases, and 11 bases lay outside the gene matches.